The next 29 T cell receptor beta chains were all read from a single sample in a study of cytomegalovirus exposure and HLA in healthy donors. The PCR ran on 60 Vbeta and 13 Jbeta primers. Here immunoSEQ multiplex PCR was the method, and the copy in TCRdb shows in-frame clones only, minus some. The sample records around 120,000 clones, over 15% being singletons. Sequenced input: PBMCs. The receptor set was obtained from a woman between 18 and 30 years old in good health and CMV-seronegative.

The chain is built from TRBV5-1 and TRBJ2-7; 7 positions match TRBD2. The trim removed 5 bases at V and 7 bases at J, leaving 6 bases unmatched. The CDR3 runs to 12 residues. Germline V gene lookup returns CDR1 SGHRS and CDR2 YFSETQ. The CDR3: CASRGEGLEQYF. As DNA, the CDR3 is TGCGCCAGCAGGGGGGAGGGCCTGGAGCAGTACTTC. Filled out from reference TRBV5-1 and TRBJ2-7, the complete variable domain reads KAGVTQTPRYLIKTRGQQVTLSCSPISGHRSVSWYQQTPGQGLQFLFEYFSETQRNKGNFPGRFSGRQFSNSRSEMNVSTLELGDSALYLCASRGEGLEQYFGPGTRLTVT.

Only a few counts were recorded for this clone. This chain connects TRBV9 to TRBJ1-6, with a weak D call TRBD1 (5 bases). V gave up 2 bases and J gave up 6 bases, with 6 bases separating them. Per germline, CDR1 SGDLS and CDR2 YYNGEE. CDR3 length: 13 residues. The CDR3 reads CASSVQGNSPLHF. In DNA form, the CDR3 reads TGTGCCAGCAGCGTCCAGGGTAATTCACCCCTCCACTTT.

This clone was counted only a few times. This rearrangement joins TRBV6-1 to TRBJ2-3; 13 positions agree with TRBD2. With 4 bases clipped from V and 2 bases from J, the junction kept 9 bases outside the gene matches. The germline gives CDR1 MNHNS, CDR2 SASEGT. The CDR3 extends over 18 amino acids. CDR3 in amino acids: CASSGDSGLAGTTDTQYF. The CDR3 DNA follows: TGTGCCAGCAGTGGCGACTCGGGACTAGCGGGGACCACAGATACGCAGTATTTT.

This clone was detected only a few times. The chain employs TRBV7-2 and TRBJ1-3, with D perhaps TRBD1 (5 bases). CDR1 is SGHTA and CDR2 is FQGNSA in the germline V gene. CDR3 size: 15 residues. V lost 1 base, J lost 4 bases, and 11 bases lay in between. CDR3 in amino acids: CASSLGGGSGNTIYF. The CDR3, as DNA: TGTGCCAGCAGCTTAGGGGGGGGATCAGGAAACACCATATATTTT.

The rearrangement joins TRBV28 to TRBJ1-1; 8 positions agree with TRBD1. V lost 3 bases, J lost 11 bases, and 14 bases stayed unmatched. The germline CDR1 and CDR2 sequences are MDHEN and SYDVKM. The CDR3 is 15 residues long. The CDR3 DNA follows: TGTGCCAGCAGTTTTGACCCAGGGGGCCCTCCTGGGGCTTTCTTT. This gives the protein CASSFDPGGPPGAFF.

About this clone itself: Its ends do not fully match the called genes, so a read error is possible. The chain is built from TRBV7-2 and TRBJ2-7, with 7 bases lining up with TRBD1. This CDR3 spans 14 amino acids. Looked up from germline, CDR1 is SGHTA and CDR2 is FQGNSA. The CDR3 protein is CASRLGAGGYEQYF. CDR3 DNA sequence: TGTGCCAGCAGATTAGGTGCAGGGGGCTACGAGCAGTACTTC.

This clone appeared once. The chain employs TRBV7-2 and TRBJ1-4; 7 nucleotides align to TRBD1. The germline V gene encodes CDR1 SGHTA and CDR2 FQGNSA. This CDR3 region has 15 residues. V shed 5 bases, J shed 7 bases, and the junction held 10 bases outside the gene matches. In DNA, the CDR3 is TGTGCCAGCAGCCCCGGAGACAGGGTTAGTGAAAAACTGTTTTTT. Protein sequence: CASSPGDRVSEKLFF.

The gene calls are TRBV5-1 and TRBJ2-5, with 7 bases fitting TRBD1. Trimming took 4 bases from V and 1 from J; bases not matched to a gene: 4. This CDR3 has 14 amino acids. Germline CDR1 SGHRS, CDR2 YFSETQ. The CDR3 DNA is TGCGCCAGCAGCGTGACAGGGTCCCAAGAGACCCAGTACTTC. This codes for CASSVTGSQETQYF.

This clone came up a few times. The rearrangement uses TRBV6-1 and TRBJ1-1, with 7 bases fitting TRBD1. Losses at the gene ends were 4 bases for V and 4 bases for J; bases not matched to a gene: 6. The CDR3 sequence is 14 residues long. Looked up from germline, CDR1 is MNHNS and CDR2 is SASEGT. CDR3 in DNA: TGTGCCAGCAGTGTAACCAGGGGGGCCACTGAAGCTTTCTTT. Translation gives CASSVTRGATEAFF.

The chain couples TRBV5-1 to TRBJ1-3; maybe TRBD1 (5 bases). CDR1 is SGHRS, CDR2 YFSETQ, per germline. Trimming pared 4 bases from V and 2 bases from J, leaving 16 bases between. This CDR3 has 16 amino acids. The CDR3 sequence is CASSPAAGVAGNTIYF. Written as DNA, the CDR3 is TGCGCCAGCAGCCCCGCGGCGGGGGTCGCTGGAAACACCATATATTTT.

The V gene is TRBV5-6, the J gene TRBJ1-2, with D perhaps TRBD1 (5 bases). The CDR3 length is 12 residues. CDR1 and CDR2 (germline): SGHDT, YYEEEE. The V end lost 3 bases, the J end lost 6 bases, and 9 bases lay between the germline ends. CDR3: CASSSFRDGYTF. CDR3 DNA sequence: TGTGCCAGCAGCTCCTTCAGGGATGGCTACACCTTC.

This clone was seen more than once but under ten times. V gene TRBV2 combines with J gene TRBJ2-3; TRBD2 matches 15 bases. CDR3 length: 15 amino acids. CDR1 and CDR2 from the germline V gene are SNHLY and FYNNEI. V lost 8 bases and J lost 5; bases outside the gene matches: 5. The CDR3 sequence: CASRGTSGGKDTQYF. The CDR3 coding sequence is TGTGCCAGCCGAGGGACTAGCGGGGGGAAAGATACGCAGTATTTT.

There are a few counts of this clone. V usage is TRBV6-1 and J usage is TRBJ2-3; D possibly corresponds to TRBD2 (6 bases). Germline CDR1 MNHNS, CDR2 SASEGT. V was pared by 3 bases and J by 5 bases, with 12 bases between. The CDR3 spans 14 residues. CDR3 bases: TGTGCCAGCAGTGAGGGGGGAGGAGTAGATACGCAGTATTTT. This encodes CASSEGGGVDTQYF.

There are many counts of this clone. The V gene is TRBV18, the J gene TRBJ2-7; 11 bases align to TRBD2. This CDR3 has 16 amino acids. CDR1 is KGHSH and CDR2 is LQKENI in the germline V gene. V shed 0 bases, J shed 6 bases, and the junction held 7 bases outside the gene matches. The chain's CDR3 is CASSPPLLAGVIEQYF. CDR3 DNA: TGTGCCAGCTCACCACCGTTACTAGCGGGAGTCATCGAGCAGTACTTC. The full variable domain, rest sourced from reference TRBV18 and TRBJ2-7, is NAGVMQNPRHLVRRRGQEARLRCSPMKGHSHVYWYRQLPEEGLKFMVYLQKENIIDESGMPKERFSAEFPKEGPSILRIQQVVRGDSAAYFCASSPPLLAGVIEQYFGPGTRLTVT.

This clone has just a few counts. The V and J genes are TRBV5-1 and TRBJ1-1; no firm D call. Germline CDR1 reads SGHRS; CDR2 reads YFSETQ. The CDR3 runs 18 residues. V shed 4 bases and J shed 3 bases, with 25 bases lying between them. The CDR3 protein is CASSAGRPGIRVYTEAFF. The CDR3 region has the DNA TGCGCCAGCAGCGCTGGCCGACCGGGGATAAGGGTGTACACTGAAGCTTTCTTT.

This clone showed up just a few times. CDR3 protein: CASSRLAGFTDTQYF. In nucleotides, the CDR3 is TGTGCCAGCAGCCGACTAGCGGGGTTCACAGATACGCAGTATTTT. The chain uses TRBV5-6 and TRBJ2-3; 11 nucleotides line up with TRBD2. The CDR3 is made up of 15 amino acids. V dropped 4 bases and J dropped 2; count of bases not matched to a gene: 3. Germline lookup yields CDR1 SGHDT and CDR2 YYEEEE.

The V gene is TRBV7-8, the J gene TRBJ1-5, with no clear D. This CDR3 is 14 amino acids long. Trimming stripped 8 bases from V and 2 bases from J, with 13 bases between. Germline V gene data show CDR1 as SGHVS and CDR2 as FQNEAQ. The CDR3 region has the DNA TGTGCCAGCGGGAGGGTAGGTGGCAATCAGCCCCAGCATTTT. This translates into CASGRVGGNQPQHF. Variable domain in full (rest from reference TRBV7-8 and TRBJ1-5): GAGVSQSPRYKVAKRGQDVALRCDPISGHVSLFWYQQALGQGPEFLTYFQNEAQLDKSGLPSDRFFAERPEGSVSTLKIQRTQQEDSAVYLCASGRVGGNQPQHFGDGTRLSIL.

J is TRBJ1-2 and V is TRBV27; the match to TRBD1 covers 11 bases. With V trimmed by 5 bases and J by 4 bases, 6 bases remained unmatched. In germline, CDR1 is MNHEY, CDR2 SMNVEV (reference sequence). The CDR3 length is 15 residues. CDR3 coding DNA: TGTGCCAGCAGTCGTGGGACAGGGGGGTTCTATGGCTACACCTTC. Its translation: CASSRGTGGFYGYTF.

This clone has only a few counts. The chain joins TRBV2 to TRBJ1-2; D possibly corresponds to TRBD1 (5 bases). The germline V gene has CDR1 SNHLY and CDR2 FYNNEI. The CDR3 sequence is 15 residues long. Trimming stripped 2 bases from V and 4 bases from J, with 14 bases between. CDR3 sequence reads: CASSETVGGGYGYTF. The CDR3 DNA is TGTGCCAGCAGTGAAACAGTCGGGGGAGGCTATGGCTACACCTTC.

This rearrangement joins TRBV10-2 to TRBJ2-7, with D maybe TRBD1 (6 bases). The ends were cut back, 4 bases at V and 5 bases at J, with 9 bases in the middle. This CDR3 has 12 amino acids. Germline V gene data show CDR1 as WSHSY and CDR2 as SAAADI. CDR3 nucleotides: TGCGCCAGCAGTGGGGCAGGGGACGAGCAGTACTTC. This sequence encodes CASSGAGDEQYF.

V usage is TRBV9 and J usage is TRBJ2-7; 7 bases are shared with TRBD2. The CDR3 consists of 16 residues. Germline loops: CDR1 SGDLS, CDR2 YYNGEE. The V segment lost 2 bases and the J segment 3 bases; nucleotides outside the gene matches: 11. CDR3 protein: CASSVAPSGAFYEQYF. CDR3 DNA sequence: TGTGCCAGCAGCGTGGCCCCTAGCGGAGCCTTCTACGAGCAGTACTTC.

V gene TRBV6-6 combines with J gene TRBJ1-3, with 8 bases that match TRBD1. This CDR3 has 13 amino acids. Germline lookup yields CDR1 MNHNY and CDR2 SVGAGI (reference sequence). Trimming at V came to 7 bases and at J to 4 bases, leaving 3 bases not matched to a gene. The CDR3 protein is CASTRGPGNTIYF. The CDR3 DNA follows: TGTGCCAGCACCAGGGGGCCAGGAAACACCATATATTTT.

The CDR3 sequence: CASSELGRDSGYTF. The CDR3 DNA follows: TGTGCCAGCAGTGAGTTAGGCAGGGACAGTGGCTACACCTTC. The J gene is TRBJ1-2, the V gene TRBV6-1, with TRBD1 identical over 7 bases. This CDR3 is 14 amino acids long. Germline CDR1 is MNHNS and CDR2 is SASEGT. The V segment lost 3 bases and the J segment 7 bases; nucleotides outside the gene matches: 8.

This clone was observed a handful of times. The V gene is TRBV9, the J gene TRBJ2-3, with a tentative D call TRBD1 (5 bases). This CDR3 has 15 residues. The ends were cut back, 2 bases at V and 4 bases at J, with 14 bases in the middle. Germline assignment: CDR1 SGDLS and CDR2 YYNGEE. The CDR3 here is CASSVWGRIADTQYF. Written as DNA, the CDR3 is TGTGCCAGCAGCGTCTGGGGCCGAATTGCAGATACGCAGTATTTT.

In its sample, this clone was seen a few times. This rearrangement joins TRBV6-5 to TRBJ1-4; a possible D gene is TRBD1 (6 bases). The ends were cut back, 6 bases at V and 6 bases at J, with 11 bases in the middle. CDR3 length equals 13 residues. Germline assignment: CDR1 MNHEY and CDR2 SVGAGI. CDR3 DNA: TGTGCCAGCAGAAAAGGGGGTTATGAAAAACTGTTTTTT. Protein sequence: CASRKGGYEKLFF.

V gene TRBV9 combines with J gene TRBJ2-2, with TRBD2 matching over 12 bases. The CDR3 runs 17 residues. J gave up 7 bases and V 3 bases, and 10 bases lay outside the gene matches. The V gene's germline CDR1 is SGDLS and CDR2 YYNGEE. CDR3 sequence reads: CASSGGRLAGASGELFF. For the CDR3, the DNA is TGTGCCAGCAGCGGTGGACGACTAGCGGGAGCCAGCGGGGAGCTGTTTTTT.

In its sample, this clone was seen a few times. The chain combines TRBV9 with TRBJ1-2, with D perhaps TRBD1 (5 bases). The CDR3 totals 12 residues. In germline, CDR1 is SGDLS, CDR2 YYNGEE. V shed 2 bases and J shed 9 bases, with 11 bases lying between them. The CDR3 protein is CASSVQGVSYTF. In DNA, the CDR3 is TGTGCCAGCAGCGTTCAGGGTGTTAGCTACACCTTC.

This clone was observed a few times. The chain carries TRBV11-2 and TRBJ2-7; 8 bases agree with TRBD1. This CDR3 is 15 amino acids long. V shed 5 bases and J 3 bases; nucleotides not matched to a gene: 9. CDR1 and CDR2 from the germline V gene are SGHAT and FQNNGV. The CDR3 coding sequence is TGTGCCAGCAGCGGGGGACAGGCCCAGGACTACGAGCAGTACTTC. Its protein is CASSGGQAQDYEQYF.

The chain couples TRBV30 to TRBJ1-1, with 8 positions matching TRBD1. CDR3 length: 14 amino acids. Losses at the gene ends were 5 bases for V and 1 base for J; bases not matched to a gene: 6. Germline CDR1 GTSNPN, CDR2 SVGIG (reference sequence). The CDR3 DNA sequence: TGTGCCTGGGCTAGACAGGGGACGAACACTGAAGCTTTCTTT. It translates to CAWARQGTNTEAFF. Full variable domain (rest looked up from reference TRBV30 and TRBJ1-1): SQTIHQWPATLVQPVGSPLSLECTVEGTSNPNLYWYRQAAGRGLQLLFYSVGIGQISSEVPQNLSASRPQDRQFILSSKKLLLSDSGFYLCAWARQGTNTEAFFGQGTRLTVV.